Below, 17 T cell receptor beta chains from the same sample are listed, as sequenced in a study of T cells in Graves' hyperthyroidism and ophthalmopathy. Template material for amplifying TCR beta CDR3 regions consisted of RNA transcripts. An initial round of RT-PCR targeting the TCR CDR3 relied on the HTBI primer set. One entry per CDR3 protein results from TCRdb running MiXCR on the multiplex PCR reads. The sample contains over 500,000 distinct CDR3 sequences, roughly 15% of which appear only once. The sample taken for sequencing was blood. The receptors here all came from a woman aged 30 to 39 with Graves' ophthalmopathy.

This clonotype appeared once. V usage is TRBV27 and J usage is TRBJ2-3, with D unclear. Germline V CDR1 and CDR2: MNHEY, SMNVEV (reference sequence). Trimming shortened V by 3 bases and J by 6 bases, and 13 bases separated the two germline ends. The CDR3 runs to 14 residues. The CDR3 loop reads CASSFIGFLDTQYF. The CDR3 region has the DNA TGTGCCAGCAGTTTTATAGGGTTTCTGGATACGCAGTATTTT.

This clonotype was picked up many times. V gene TRBV18 combines with J gene TRBJ2-7, with D possibly being TRBD1 (7 bases). Germline loops: CDR1 KGHSH, CDR2 LQKENI. Trimming shortened V by 6 bases and J by 2 bases, and 14 bases separated the two germline ends. The length of the CDR3 is 14 residues. CDR3 loop: CASSPGGHTYEQYF. CDR3 nucleotides: TGTGCCAGCTCCCCAGGGGGGCATACCTACGAGCAGTACTTC.

This clonotype was seen repeatedly, ten times or more. V is TRBV4-3 and J is TRBJ2-1; no clear D gene. This CDR3 has 14 amino acids. Germline CDR1 reads LGHNA; CDR2 reads YSLEER. V lost 0 bases to trimming and J lost 7 bases, with 10 bases between them. CDR3 in amino acids: CASSQDSLVNEQFF. The DNA of the CDR3 is TGCGCCAGCAGCCAAGATTCGCTAGTTAATGAGCAGTTCTTC.

About this clonotype: Relative to the germline gene, one junction end is altered; a read error may explain this. The gene calls are TRBV6-2 or TRBV6-3 and TRBJ2-5; no definite D call. There are 14 residues in the CDR3. Germline V gene lookup returns CDR1 MNHEY and CDR2 SVGEGT. CDR3 in DNA: TGTGCCAGGAGTTACGTTAATGATAAAGAGACCCAGTACTTC. Its translation: CARSYVNDKETQYF.

This clonotype appeared many times. V usage is TRBV18 and J usage is TRBJ1-2; the match to TRBD1 covers 7 bases. Germline V CDR1 and CDR2: KGHSH, LQKENI. The CDR3 has 16 amino acids. Unmatched junction bases numbered 15, after V lost 3 bases and J lost 8 bases. This chain's CDR3 is CASSPQTGTDSPGYTF. Written as DNA, the CDR3 is TGTGCCAGCTCACCCCAAACAGGGACAGACTCCCCAGGCTACACCTTC.

This clonotype was found many times. J is TRBJ2-1 and V is TRBV19; no clear D gene. The V gene's germline CDR1 is LNHDA and CDR2 SQIVND (reference sequence). The CDR3 covers 14 residues. V lost 3 bases and J 6 bases, leaving 12 bases between the germline ends. The CDR3 coding sequence is TGTGCCAGTAGTATGGGCGCGATGGGCAATGAGCAGTTCTTC. It translates to CASSMGAMGNEQFF.

This clonotype has a handful of counts. V usage is TRBV12-3 or TRBV12-4 and J usage is TRBJ2-2; a weak D match, TRBD1 (5 bases). This CDR3 has 14 amino acids. Deletions cut 5 bases from V and 3 bases from J, with 10 bases between. Here the CDR3 DNA reads TGTGCCAGCAGTCTCCGACAGTACACCGGGGAGCTGTTTTTT. It specifies CASSLRQYTGELFF.

This clonotype was observed many times. This rearrangement joins TRBV28 to TRBJ2-7; TRBD2 matches 8 bases. CDR1 is MDHEN, CDR2 SYDVKM, per germline. This CDR3 comprises 16 residues. The trim removed 4 bases at V and 5 bases at J, leaving 13 bases unmatched. CDR3 sequence: CASSSPRGGRLHEQYF. The CDR3 DNA reads TGTGCCAGCAGTTCCCCCCGGGGCGGGAGGCTTCACGAGCAGTACTTC. Complete variable domain (other parts from reference TRBV28 and TRBJ2-7): DVKVTQSSRYLVKRTGEKVFLECVQDMDHENMFWYRQDPGLGLRLIYFSYDVKMKEKGDIPEGYSVSREKKERFSLILESASTNQTSMYLCASSSPRGGRLHEQYFGPGTRLTVT.

To note about this clonotype: A read error may be the cause here, since a much bigger clone is one base away. The V call is TRBV20-1, the J call TRBJ2-7, with a possible D match to TRBD2 (5 bases). Germline V gives CDR1 DFQATT, CDR2 SNEGSKA (reference sequence). The CDR3 consists of 14 residues. V lost 0 bases to trimming and J lost 7 bases, with 16 bases between them. The DNA of the CDR3 is TGCAGTGCTAGAGATGTCGAGGGAGAGGATGAGCAGTACTTC. This sequence encodes CSARDVEGEDEQYF.

The rearrangement uses TRBV2 and TRBJ2-1, with D perhaps being TRBD1 or TRBD2 (7 bases each). The CDR3 is 11 amino acids. From germline, CDR1 is SNHLY and CDR2 FYNNEI. Trimming removed 6 bases at V and 10 bases at J, with 10 bases between. This CDR3 reads CASRGGGEQFF. The DNA of the CDR3 is TGTGCCAGCAGGGGAGGGGGCGAGCAGTTCTTC.

This clonotype showed up many times. CDR3 protein: CASSLETGIGQPQHF. The CDR3 DNA reads as TGTGCCAGCAGCTTAGAAACGGGGATAGGCCAGCCCCAGCATTTT. J is TRBJ1-5 and V is TRBV11-2; no reliable D call. This CDR3 is 15 amino acids long. V lost 0 bases to trimming and J lost 7 bases, with 13 bases between them. Germline lookup yields CDR1 SGHAT and CDR2 FQNNGV. Drawing the rest from reference TRBV11-2 and TRBJ1-5, the complete variable domain is EAGVAQSPRYKIIEKRQSVAFWCNPISGHATLYWYQQILGQGPKLLIQFQNNGVVDDSQLPKDRFSAERLKGVDSTLKIQPAKLEDSAVYLCASSLETGIGQPQHFGDGTRLSIL.

The chain is built from TRBV7-2 and TRBJ2-5; D gene unclear. Germline V CDR1 and CDR2: SGHTA, FQGNSA. The CDR3 loop spans 15 amino acids. V was trimmed by 6 bases and J by 5 bases, leaving 19 bases between them. The CDR3 here is CASRPRSNNAETQYF. The CDR3 coding sequence is TGTGCCAGCAGACCCCGGTCGAACAACGCGGAGACCCAGTACTTC.

The chain joins TRBV20-1 to TRBJ1-1; the D gene is possibly TRBD1 (6 bases). The CDR3 is 12 amino acids. Germline V gene data show CDR1 as DFQATT and CDR2 as SNEGSKA (reference sequence). V lost 6 bases and J 6 bases, leaving 14 bases between the germline ends. The CDR3 sequence: CSAGGAIAEAFF. CDR3 nucleotides: TGCAGTGCGGGGGGCGCGATCGCTGAAGCTTTCTTT.

This clonotype has more than one count but fewer than ten. This chain links TRBV19 with TRBJ2-7; 7 nucleotides match TRBD1. The germline V gene encodes CDR1 LNHDA and CDR2 SQIVND (reference sequence). This CDR3 comprises 13 residues. The J segment lost 3 bases and the V segment lost 6 bases, leaving 5 bases of the junction unmatched. CDR3 sequence (DNA): TGTGCCAGTAGGGAGAACAGGGGCTACGAGCAGTACTTC. Translated: CASRENRGYEQYF. The variable domain in full, completed from reference TRBV19 and TRBJ2-7, reads DGGITQSPKYLFRKEGQNVTLSCEQNLNHDAMYWYRQDPGQGLRLIYYSQIVNDFQKGDIAEGYSVSREKKESFPLTVTSAQKNPTAFYLCASRENRGYEQYFGPGTRLTVT.

The chain recombines TRBV2 with TRBJ2-2; 14 bases align to TRBD2. This CDR3 has 16 residues. Losses at the gene ends were 6 bases for V and 5 bases for J; bases not matched to a gene: 5. CDR1 and CDR2 from the germline V gene are SNHLY and FYNNEI. CDR3 in DNA: TGTGCCAGCAGGAGGGGACTAGCGGGAGTAACCGGGGAGCTGTTTTTT. Protein: CASRRGLAGVTGELFF.

The CDR3 is CASSSEGGNEQFF. CDR3 DNA sequence: TGTGCCAGCAGCTCAGAAGGGGGGAATGAGCAGTTCTTC. The V call is TRBV9, the J call TRBJ2-1; the D call may be TRBD1 or TRBD2 (6 bases each). The CDR3 has 13 residues. Trimming took off 4 bases at V and 7 bases at J, with 12 bases between the two ends. Per the germline V gene, CDR1 is SGDLS and CDR2 is YYNGEE.

The rearrangement uses TRBV6-2 or TRBV6-3 and TRBJ2-1; 13 nucleotides match TRBD2. Germline CDR1 MNHEY, CDR2 SVGEGT. The CDR3 contains 16 residues. The V segment lost 5 bases and the J segment 6 bases; nucleotides outside the gene matches: 7. CDR3 in amino acids: CASSLALAGGSNEQFF. The CDR3 nucleotides are TGTGCCAGCAGTCTCGCACTAGCGGGAGGGTCCAATGAGCAGTTCTTC.